One sample yielded the 7 T cell receptor beta chains listed below, sequenced in a study of CD8 T cells in Susac syndrome. Random hexamers primed reverse transcription of about 0.45 to 1 ug RNA. TCRdb ran MiXCR on the immunoSEQ multiplex PCR reads and lists one entry per CDR3 protein. The data contain tens of thousands of distinct CDR3 sequences, 95% of them singletons. Source material: CD8+ T cells from PBMCs. The receptors were gathered from a human donor with Susac syndrome.

The V gene is TRBV5-6, the J gene TRBJ1-2, with D possibly being TRBD1 (5 bases). Looked up from germline, CDR1 is SGHDT and CDR2 is YYEEEE. V lost 5 bases to trimming and J lost 3 bases, with 14 bases between them. The CDR3 extends over 14 amino acids. CDR3 residues: CASSRLVGDYGYTF. CDR3 in DNA: TGTGCCAGCAGTCGGCTGGTGGGGGACTATGGCTACACCTTC.

CDR3 in DNA: TGCAGCGCCGTCGACAGCCTTCAAGAGACCCAGTACTTC. This encodes CSAVDSLQETQYF. The J gene is TRBJ2-5, the V gene TRBV29-1; maybe TRBD1 (5 bases). This CDR3 has 13 residues. V lost 7 bases, J lost 2 bases, and 14 bases lay in between. Germline V gene data show CDR1 as SQVTM and CDR2 as ANQGSEA.

The chain has TRBV27 and TRBJ2-7, with D possibly being TRBD1 or TRBD2 (6 bases each). The CDR3 contains 15 residues. CDR1 is MNHEY and CDR2 is SMNVEV in the germline V gene (reference sequence). The ends were cut back, 3 bases at V and 2 bases at J, with 14 bases in the middle. The CDR3 loop is CASSLVSGAAYEQYF. CDR3 bases: TGTGCCAGCAGTTTGGTATCGGGGGCGGCCTACGAGCAGTACTTC.

The genes are TRBV6-5 and TRBJ1-2; 7 bases map to TRBD1. Germline-derived CDR1 and CDR2 are MNHEY and SVGAGI. Losses at the gene ends were 5 bases for V and 2 bases for J; bases not matched to a gene: 2. The CDR3 is 13 residues long. For the CDR3, the DNA is TGTGCCAGCAGTGAGACAGGGAACTATGGCTACACCTTC. Amino acids: CASSETGNYGYTF.

The CDR3: CASSHWALGNVLTF. As DNA, the CDR3 is TGTGCCAGCAGCCACTGGGCGTTGGGCAACGTCCTGACTTTC. This chain connects TRBV7-9 to TRBJ2-6; D call uncertain. V was trimmed by 5 bases and J by 9 bases, leaving 14 bases between them. Per germline, CDR1 SEHNR and CDR2 FQNEAQ (reference sequence). There are 14 residues in the CDR3.

The chain recombines TRBV7-6 with TRBJ2-1; 8 bases line up with TRBD2. The V gene end was trimmed by 2 bases and the J gene end by 4 bases; junction bases not matched to a gene: 7. CDR3 length equals 16 residues. CDR1 and CDR2 from the germline V gene are SGHVS and FNYEAQ. The CDR3 region has the DNA TGTGCCAGCAGCTTACTTGGAGCGGGAGTGTACAATGAGCAGTTCTTC. Translating gives CASSLLGAGVYNEQFF.

V is TRBV20-1 and J is TRBJ2-7; D is unresolved. Trimming removed 0 bases at V and 3 bases at J, with 18 bases between. Germline V gene sequence: CDR1 DFQATT, CDR2 SNEGSKA (reference sequence). This CDR3 is built from 16 residues. CDR3 nucleotides: TGCAGTGCTAGAGACCCCCGGTCCCGAAACGGCTACGAGCAGTACTTC. It yields the protein CSARDPRSRNGYEQYF.